Included here is one T cell receptor beta chain sequence, with context. The antigen it recognizes is unknown. The input lacks base qualities; no much larger clone sits a single base away. The data stem from a study of cytomegalovirus exposure and HLA in healthy donors (dated by TCRdb to 2016 to 2017). Looking at the study overall: In an earlier analysis of 587 of the donors, approximately 300 Gb of sequence data and about 110 million unique TCR beta sequences from 150 million to 200 million T cells were reported. An earlier analysis of 500 to 750 of the donors applied high-throughput TCR beta sequencing to assess whether each TCR beta V gene segment acted as functional or pseudogenic. All discovery cohort repertoires had been generated using a single sequencing platform. Among around 400 genotyped donors of the cohort, an average of around 240,000 unique TCR beta nucleotide sequences were sequenced per donor, around 20% of them non-productive. The study was designed to test whether signatures of past pathogen exposure could be identified by cataloging public T cell receptors. Both class I and class II loci were covered by HLA typing, at four-digit resolution. Typing coverage differed by locus: A, B, C, DRB1 and DQB1 were typed in about 629-630 donors, DQA1 in about 550, DPA1 in around 600, and DPB1 in just under 480. Because of strong linkage in the cohort, five DR-DQ haplotypes were treated as single units for association and clustering. High-throughput TCR immunosequencing, statistical association of individual TCRs with disease status, and machine learning were combined to predict cytomegalovirus infection status. Rather than drawing on any new phenotypic data, the later analysis identified candidate immune exposures from TCR beta sequences and the way those sequences occurred across donors. Of the 300 to 500 genotyped donors, 81% were placed in the genetic ancestry cluster associated with self-reported Caucasian donors. Donor age, sex, ethnicity and CMV serostatus were compiled together with the repertoire data. A separate validation cohort of roughly 130 different subjects was used in addition to the 666-subject first cohort. In a later genetic analysis, genome-wide SNP genotypes for about 55% of the roughly 670 donors were used, and that subset was treated as a discovery cohort. Roughly 300 gigabases of sequencing data and around 80 million unique TCR sequences made up an early release that covered nearly 650 HLA-typed donors. A later analysis re-analyzed previously published TCR beta repertoires from approximately 700 donors and added high-resolution HLA genotyping to study TCR occurrence patterns. The study profiled the T cell repertoires of hundreds of subjects by immunosequencing and related them to cytomegalovirus serostatus. Study-wide conclusions, independent of this receptor: A cluster of highly shared sequence variants was judged likely to represent a technical artifact of the sequencing pipeline. The classifier was reported to diagnose cytomegalovirus status with high specificity and sensitivity in both the original cohort and the validation cohort. The authors suggested that the approach could potentially be extended to other disease states and immunological phenotypes. In an earlier analysis of some 500 of the donors, most TCR beta V segments appeared in productive rearrangements about 90% or about 30% of the time, broadly matching IMGT annotations. The cohort was sequenced for TCR beta chains only, and without alpha or paired-chain data the features that could be detected were limited. Strong co-occurrence of HLA alleles, especially DR and DQ, made assigning TCR associations to individual alleles difficult. Some 15 rarely observed V segments, including chromosome 9 orphons, were excluded from the earlier analysis of approximately 500 of the donors because counts were too low. At a false discovery rate of 0.05, a later analysis linked fewer than 20,000 TCR beta sequences to specific HLA alleles. Some IMGT-functional V segments, including TRBV6-2 and TRBV6-3, could not be distinguished by the 87-base-pair reads and were therefore excluded. A further reported finding was that TCR beta sequences accurately predicted the HLA-A and HLA-B alleles for most subjects in the first cohort. A later genetic analysis reported fewer N-insertions in productive TCRs among donors in an Asian-associated ancestry cluster than the roughly 700-donor mean. In vitro tests confirmed that a few of the cytomegalovirus-associated TCR beta chains recognize cytomegalovirus antigens. According to a later analysis, TCR association rates differed among HLA loci, with DRB1 alleles showing the most associated TCRs and HLA-C alleles showing the fewest. According to a later analysis, parvovirus B19, influenza, CMV and Epstein-Barr virus appeared linked to several top co-occurrence clusters. In a later genetic analysis, a missense DCLRE1C variant was associated with V-gene and J-gene trimming of TCR beta chains, and the association was replicated in an independent cohort. The study listed 150 to 200 TCR beta chains as associated with cytomegalovirus. In a later analysis, most CMV-associated TCR beta chains were found to appear HLA-restricted, with HLA associations seemingly driven largely by CMV exposure. Most TCR sequences were seen in very few donors, while some public TCRs were found in many individuals. Because HLA typing was missing for some donors at each locus, association tests included only the typed subset. The only immune exposure information available for the cohort was CMV serostatus. A later analysis found that HLA-associated TCR beta chains were more clonally expanded and had lower generation probabilities than equally common non-associated chains. Correlated functional status among segregating V segments might reflect linkage disequilibrium, but an unknown experimental factor could not be ruled out. Sequencing depth was assumed to be roughly uniform across donors in the presence/absence analyses, though that assumption may not hold.

The library was obtained by the immunoSEQ multiplex PCR assay. The multiplex PCR relied on a mix of 60 forward primers for TCR Vbeta segments and 13 reverse primers for TCR Jbeta segments. The CDR3 region of rearranged TCR beta genes was amplified from genomic DNA with a multiplex PCR assay. The amplified TCR beta libraries were sequenced on the Illumina HiSeq System as 87-base-pair reads. For the original study's pipeline: Across the 666 repertoires, a later analysis counted some 81 million unique TCR beta chains, 9.5 million to 12 million of which were shared by at least two donors. Raw reads were error-corrected and collapsed into unique sequences by a nearest-neighbor algorithm in which closely related sequences were merged to remove PCR and sequencing errors. V, D and J gene segments were assigned by aligning CDR3 sequences to IMGT reference sequences. For a sequence to be retained, a match of at least six nucleotides was required to both a V gene segment and a J gene segment. Rearrangements were called productive when the CDR3 lacked stop codons and stayed in frame with V and J; all others were non-productive. Following IMGT convention, CDR3 was defined as the stretch from the second conserved V-encoded cysteine up to the conserved J-encoded phenylalanine. In an earlier analysis of roughly 610 of the donors, sequences lacking an unambiguous match to a single V gene segment were excluded. An earlier analysis of 587 of the donors classified V segments as functional when productive rearrangements were above 56.7% and as segregating when the standard deviation between donors was above 5%. A statistical classification framework was built to diagnose cytomegalovirus status from the catalog of TCR beta chain sequences. V and J gene assignment, in a later analysis, came from comparing TCR nucleotide sequences with IMGT/GENE-DB human TR gene sequences. In a later analysis, CDR3 sequences and most-parsimonious VDJ recombination scenarios were assigned using the TCRdist pipeline. In a later analysis, each TCR beta chain was defined by its CDR3 amino acid sequence together with its V-gene family, and reads without a unique V-gene family were excluded. In a later analysis, approximately 590 highly shared, low-generation-probability nucleotide sequences were removed to address suspected cross-contamination and a sequencing artifact. In a later analysis, a clonal expansion index for each public chain was calculated from normalized within-repertoire ranks of inferred template counts. Generation probabilities in a later analysis came from a VDJ recombination model fitted to out-of-frame rearrangements, and those results were checked against IGoR. Hypergeometric tests were used in a later analysis to score TCR-TCR, TCR-HLA and TCR-CMV co-occurrence, with a repertoire-size bias correction applied to the TCR pairs. To estimate false discovery rates, a later analysis permuted the HLA or CMV assignments 20 times. A later analysis grouped co-occurring TCRs with DBSCAN, adding TCRdist sequence similarity when clustering within HLA-allele-positive subsets. Repertoires with fewer than 30,000 or more than 120,000 public chains were left out of co-occurrence clustering, as were a few repertoires with anomalous nucleotide sharing. The table comes from immuneACCESS by way of TCRdb, which keeps in-frame sequences with V and J called. Part of the clones is missing from these tables; in studies checked, under half for an unresolved V gene and the rest for unknown reasons. From that table come the V and J calls and clone size; the DNA was used to work out D and trimming. The sample table lists under 200,000 clones, nearly 80% of them with a count of one. The ten most abundant clones make up around 5.9% of the sample.

The cohort consisted of approximately 670 healthy bone marrow donors. All cohort members were sampled while nominally healthy, although unrecorded immune exposures were likely present. The donor tested CMV seropositive and was one of the 289 seropositive cohort members. A peripheral blood sample was provided by each donor, and peripheral blood mononuclear cells were used for TCR beta sequencing. Genomic DNA was extracted from the blood cell samples with the Qiagen DNeasy Blood Extraction Kit. The germline V gene (reference sequence) sets CDR1 to SEHNR and CDR2 to FQNEAQ. Trimming takes 2 bases off V and 4 bases off J; junction bases not matched to a gene: 7. Measured from the cysteine to the phenylalanine, the CDR3 is 17 residues long. The only DNA kept is the CDR3, 51 bases in frame from the first base.

The TCR sequence derives from a woman aged 25 to 39 in good health and CMV-seropositive. The chain is encoded by TRBV7-9 joined to TRBJ2-5, with TRBD2 matching 13 junction bases. The specimen was PBMCs. The CDR3 amino acid sequence is: CASSLWALAGGRETQYF. Read as DNA, the sequence is TGTGCCAGCAGCTTATGGGCACTAGCGGGAGGGCGAGAGACCCAGTACTTC.